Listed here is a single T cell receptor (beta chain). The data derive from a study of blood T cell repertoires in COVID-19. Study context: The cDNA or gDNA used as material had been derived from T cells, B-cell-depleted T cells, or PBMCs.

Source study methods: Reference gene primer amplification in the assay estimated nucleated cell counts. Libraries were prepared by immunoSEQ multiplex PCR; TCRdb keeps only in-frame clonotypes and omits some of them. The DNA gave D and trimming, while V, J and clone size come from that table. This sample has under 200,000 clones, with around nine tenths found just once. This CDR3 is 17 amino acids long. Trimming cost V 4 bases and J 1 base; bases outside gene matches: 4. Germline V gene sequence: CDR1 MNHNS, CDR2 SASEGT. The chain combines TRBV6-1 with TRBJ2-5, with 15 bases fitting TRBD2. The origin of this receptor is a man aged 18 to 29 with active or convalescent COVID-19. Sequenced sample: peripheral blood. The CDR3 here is CASSGTSGGAIQETQYF. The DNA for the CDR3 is TGTGCCAGCAGTGGGACTAGCGGGGGGGCGATCCAAGAGACCCAGTACTTC.